This T cell receptor (beta chain) was retrieved from a study of cytomegalovirus exposure and HLA in healthy donors. This PCR relied on a set of 60 Vbeta primers and 13 Jbeta primers. The table came from immunoSEQ multiplex PCR; TCRdb's copy has only in-frame clones and leaves some out. The profile covers roughly 140,000 clones, with roughly four fifths appearing a single time and less than 3% taken by the ten largest. The junction had 3 bases not matched to a gene; V was cut back by 4 bases and J by 3 bases. The CDR3 covers 14 residues. Germline V gives CDR1 SGHNT, CDR2 YYREEE (reference sequence). The TCR comes from a male donor in good health and CMV-seronegative. The V and J genes are TRBV5-4 and TRBJ2-7, with 11 bases matching TRBD1. The sequencing sample was made of PBMCs. The CDR3 loop reads CASSGGQGGYEQYF. In nucleotides, the CDR3 is TGTGCCAGCAGCGGGGGACAGGGGGGCTACGAGCAGTACTTC. Full variable domain (remainder filled in from reference TRBV5-4 and TRBJ2-7): ETGVTQSPTHLIKTRGQQVTLRCSSQSGHNTVSWYQQALGQGPQFIFQYYREEENGRGNFPPRFSGLQFPNYSSELNVNALELDDSALYLCASSGGQGGYEQYFGPGTRLTVT.